This TCR beta chain was found in a study of cytomegalovirus exposure and HLA in healthy donors. The wider study: Early on, a data release was issued that held about 85 million unique TCRs from HLA-typed donors.

This PCR relied on a set of 60 Vbeta primers and 13 Jbeta primers. Libraries were prepared by immunoSEQ multiplex PCR; TCRdb keeps only in-frame clonotypes and omits some of them. The sample lists around 130,000 clones, roughly four fifths seen once, with about 2.5% in the top ten. Germline V gene data show CDR1 as SGHRS and CDR2 as YFSETQ. V lost 4 bases and J lost 0; bases outside the gene matches: 1. This CDR3 has 13 amino acids. This clonotype was sampled from a boy aged 2-9 years in good health and CMV-seronegative. Sequencing was done on a sample of PBMCs. The chain couples TRBV5-1 to TRBJ2-7; 7 bases are a match to TRBD2. The chain's CDR3 is CASSREGSYEQYF. CDR3 sequence (DNA): TGCGCCAGCAGCAGGGAGGGCTCCTACGAGCAGTACTTC.